What follows are 26 T cell receptor beta chains derived from one specimen sequenced in a study of blood T cell repertoires in COVID-19. Assay: immunoSEQ multiplex PCR; the TCRdb copy retains only in-frame clones and omits some. Of 410,000 or so clones in the sample, about nine tenths were seen once. The sample comprised peripheral blood. These TCRs come from a woman in her 30s with active or convalescent COVID-19.

The J gene is TRBJ2-7, the V gene TRBV12-3 or TRBV12-4; no clear D gene. The CDR3 runs to 11 residues. Trimming pared 5 bases from V and 3 bases from J, leaving 5 bases between. The CDR3 DNA reads TGTGCCAGCAGTAACATCTACGAGCAGTACTTC. Encoded protein: CASSNIYEQYF.

This chain links TRBV5-8 with TRBJ2-1; 13 bases agree with TRBD2. The J segment lost 4 bases and the V segment lost 4 bases, leaving 5 bases of the junction unmatched. This CDR3 comprises 16 residues. CDR1 is SGHTS, CDR2 YDEGEE, per germline. In DNA, the CDR3 is TGTGCCAGCAGCGGCGGACTAGCGGGGGCTTACAATGAGCAGTTCTTC. Translated: CASSGGLAGAYNEQFF.

The V call is TRBV19, the J call TRBJ2-3; D uncertain. CDR3 length: 14 amino acids. V was shortened by 5 bases and J by 0 bases, with 9 bases between the two germline ends. Looked up from germline, CDR1 is LNHDA and CDR2 is SQIVND (reference sequence). DNA of the CDR3: TGTGCCAGTAGTTGGAGACCTAGCACAGATACGCAGTATTTT. Translation: CASSWRPSTDTQYF.

J is TRBJ2-7 and V is TRBV19; perhaps TRBD1 as D (6 bases). This CDR3 spans 15 amino acids. V was cut by 4 bases and J by 6 bases, with 19 bases left in between. Germline CDR1 reads LNHDA; CDR2 reads SQIVND (reference sequence). DNA of the CDR3: TGTGCCAGTAGTACCCCGACAGGAGGTCCCCTCGAGCAGTACTTC. Its translation: CASSTPTGGPLEQYF.

The chain has TRBV6-5 and TRBJ1-4; TRBD1 is a possible D gene (6 bases). CDR1 MNHEY and CDR2 SVGAGI come from the germline V gene. This CDR3 has 15 amino acids. The ends were cut back, 3 bases at V and 6 bases at J, with 14 bases in the middle. The CDR3 is CASSYQQGLYEKLFF. Written as DNA, the CDR3 is TGTGCCAGCAGTTATCAACAGGGCTTGTATGAAAAACTGTTTTTT.

The J gene is TRBJ1-1, the V gene TRBV18; D is unclear. Germline CDR1 reads KGHSH; CDR2 reads LQKENI. The length of the CDR3 is 14 residues. Trimming shortened V by 4 bases and J by 2 bases, and 11 bases separated the two germline ends. CDR3 in amino acids: CASSQTPGNTEAFF. In nucleotides, the CDR3 is TGTGCCAGCTCACAAACTCCGGGAAACACTGAAGCTTTCTTT.

This clone occurred once. The rearrangement joins TRBV20-1 to TRBJ1-2; TRBD1 matches 8 bases. The germline V gene encodes CDR1 DFQATT and CDR2 SNEGSKA (reference sequence). The CDR3 runs to 11 residues. The V and J ends lost 7 bases and 13 bases, in that order; junction bases with no gene match: 11. The CDR3 nucleotides are TGCAGTGTAGAGGGACAGGTCGATGCCACCTTC. Its protein is CSVEGQVDATF.

V and J are TRBV19 and TRBJ2-6; a weak D match, TRBD2 (5 bases). V was clipped by 5 bases and J by 0 bases, with 14 bases between them. The germline gives CDR1 LNHDA, CDR2 SQIVND (reference sequence). This CDR3 contains 17 residues. CDR3 sequence reads: CASSPDVGVSGANVLTF. The CDR3 nucleotides read TGTGCCAGTAGTCCCGATGTGGGAGTCTCTGGGGCCAACGTCCTGACTTTC.

This clone came up a few times. This rearrangement joins TRBV9 to TRBJ1-3; 7 bases agree with TRBD1. This CDR3 has 15 amino acids. Germline CDR1 reads SGDLS; CDR2 reads YYNGEE. After removal of 4 bases from V and 0 bases from J, the junction contained 4 bases not matched to a gene. The CDR3 loop is CASSTGQVSGNTIYF. The CDR3 DNA reads TGTGCCAGCAGCACTGGACAGGTCTCTGGAAACACCATATATTTT.

This chain connects TRBV9 to TRBJ2-3; 9 bases match TRBD2. V trimming: 2 bases; J trimming: 1 base; junction bases outside the gene matches: 5. In germline, CDR1 is SGDLS, CDR2 YYNGEE. The CDR3 runs 16 residues. The CDR3 nucleotides are TGTGCCAGCAGCGTTCTCGCGGGGGGGCGCACAGATACGCAGTATTTT. As protein: CASSVLAGGRTDTQYF.

This clone came up a few times. The rearrangement links TRBV19 to TRBJ1-4, with D unclear. Trimming stripped 1 base from V and 6 bases from J, with 12 bases between. There are 15 residues in the CDR3. CDR1 is LNHDA, CDR2 SQIVND, per germline (reference sequence). CDR3 nucleotide sequence: TGTGCCAGTAGTATAGGCCGGGTTGTGGATGAAAAACTGTTTTTT. It codes for CASSIGRVVDEKLFF.

This clone was counted a single time. CDR3 bases: TGTGCCAGCAGTTACACTCCGGGACAGAGGTCCTACGAGCAGTACTTC. Protein product: CASSYTPGQRSYEQYF. The V and J genes are TRBV6-6 and TRBJ2-7; 7 nucleotides agree with TRBD1. The CDR3 extends over 16 amino acids. The V gene's germline CDR1 is MNHNY and CDR2 SVGAGI (reference sequence). J gave up 1 base and V 2 bases, and 8 bases lay outside the gene matches.

This chain uses TRBV2 with TRBJ2-5; 9 nucleotides line up with TRBD2. Trimming removed 4 bases from V and 1 base from J; junction bases left unmatched: 7. Germline V CDR1 and CDR2: SNHLY, FYNNEI. The CDR3 length is 16 residues. CDR3 amino acids: CASSGSGLAVQETQYF. The CDR3 DNA is TGTGCCAGCAGTGGATCGGGACTAGCAGTCCAAGAGACCCAGTACTTC.

The chain has TRBV10-3 and TRBJ1-5, with TRBD1 matching over 9 bases. The CDR3 contains 16 residues. CDR1 ENHRY and CDR2 SYGVKD come from the germline V gene. V lost 3 bases and J lost 4; bases outside the gene matches: 7. The CDR3 DNA sequence: TGTGCCATCAGTGAAACCGGGACAGGGCGGAATCAGCCCCAGCATTTT. Protein sequence: CAISETGTGRNQPQHF.

V gene TRBV10-1 combines with J gene TRBJ1-4, with D unclear. Per the germline V gene, CDR1 is WNHNN and CDR2 is SYGVQD (reference sequence). CDR3 size: 13 residues. V lost 8 bases to trimming and J lost 0 bases, with 7 bases between them. The CDR3 spells CASPRATNEKLFF. The CDR3 nucleotides are TGCGCCAGCCCCCGAGCAACTAATGAAAAACTGTTTTTT.

V usage is TRBV19 and J usage is TRBJ2-5; 9 nucleotides align to TRBD2. CDR1 LNHDA and CDR2 SQIVND come from the germline V gene (reference sequence). Trimming took 2 bases from V and 1 from J; bases not matched to a gene: 2. CDR3 length: 15 amino acids. The CDR3 nucleotides are TGTGCCAGTAGTATACTAGCGGGACCCCAAGAGACCCAGTACTTC. The encoded protein is CASSILAGPQETQYF.

The chain uses TRBV20-1 and TRBJ2-7, with 8 bases lining up with TRBD1. Germline assignment: CDR1 DFQATT and CDR2 SNEGSKA (reference sequence). Unmatched junction bases numbered 1, after V lost 6 bases and J lost 3 bases. The CDR3 is made up of 11 amino acids. Written as DNA, the CDR3 is TGCAGTGCCGGACAGGGCTACGAGCAGTACTTC. Translating gives CSAGQGYEQYF.

For the CDR3, the DNA is TGCAGCGTTGAATTGATGGGGGGCTATGGCTACACCTTC. Translating gives CSVELMGGYGYTF. This chain connects TRBV29-1 to TRBJ1-2, with a possible D match to TRBD1 (5 bases). Germline CDR1 is SQVTM and CDR2 is ANQGSEA. The V end lost 2 bases, the J end lost 4 bases, and 11 bases lay between the germline ends. CDR3 length: 13 amino acids.

V and J are TRBV7-2 and TRBJ2-1; TRBD2 matches 8 bases. In germline, CDR1 is SGHTA, CDR2 FQGNSA. There are 18 residues in the CDR3. The J segment lost 0 bases and the V segment lost 5 bases, leaving 12 bases of the junction unmatched. The CDR3: CASSHPSTSGRSYNEQFF. For the CDR3, the DNA is TGTGCCAGCAGCCATCCCTCCACTAGCGGCCGCTCCTACAATGAGCAGTTCTTC. Full variable domain (outside the CDR3, taken from reference TRBV7-2 and TRBJ2-1): GAGVSQSPSNKVTEKGKDVELRCDPISGHTALYWYRQSLGQGLEFLIYFQGNSAPDKSGLPSDRFSAERTGGSVSTLTIQRTQQEDSAVYLCASSHPSTSGRSYNEQFFGPGTRLTVL.

The CDR3 nucleotides read TGCGCCAGCAGCCAAGATATGCTGAGCCCCCTCCCCCAGTTCTTC. Its translation: CASSQDMLSPLPQFF. The chain carries TRBV4-1 and TRBJ2-1, with no clear D. This CDR3 has 15 amino acids. V lost 0 bases and J lost 13, with 19 bases in between. The germline gives CDR1 MGHRA, CDR2 YSYEKL.

The chain links TRBV5-1 to TRBJ1-3; D is possibly TRBD1 (6 bases). The length of the CDR3 is 16 residues. V lost 5 bases and J 0 bases, leaving 15 bases between the germline ends. Germline CDR1 and CDR2: SGHRS and YFSETQ. This chain's CDR3 is CASRGGTGPSGNTIYF. CDR3 in DNA: TGCGCCAGCAGAGGAGGCACAGGGCCCTCTGGAAACACCATATATTTT.

The chain joins TRBV7-8 to TRBJ2-1; 7 bases are shared with TRBD1. Germline lookup yields CDR1 SGHVS and CDR2 FQNEAQ. Losses at the gene ends were 5 bases for V and 3 bases for J; bases not matched to a gene: 10. The CDR3 sequence is 16 residues long. The CDR3 region is CASSLSDRSYYNEQFF. In nucleotides, the CDR3 is TGTGCCAGCAGCCTATCGGACAGGAGCTACTACAATGAGCAGTTCTTC.

V and J are TRBV19 and TRBJ2-7, with D hard to call. The CDR3 runs 13 residues. Between the trimmed V and J ends, which lost 6 bases and 0 bases, there was a span of 9 bases. Per germline, CDR1 LNHDA and CDR2 SQIVND (reference sequence). The CDR3 here is CASSMSLSYEQYF. In DNA form, the CDR3 reads TGTGCCAGTAGCATGTCACTCTCCTACGAGCAGTACTTC.

V usage is TRBV27 and J usage is TRBJ2-2; 7 bases map to TRBD1. This CDR3 spans 16 amino acids. With 3 bases clipped from V and 4 bases from J, the junction kept 8 bases outside the gene matches. Germline-derived CDR1 and CDR2 are MNHEY and SMNVEV (reference sequence). The CDR3 DNA reads as TGTGCCAGCAGTTTCTACGCGGACAGGAGCACCGGGGAGCTGTTTTTT. Amino acid sequence: CASSFYADRSTGELFF.

This clone was recorded only once. The chain recombines TRBV18 with TRBJ1-2; TRBD1 is a possible D gene (5 bases). The V gene's germline CDR1 is KGHSH and CDR2 LQKENI. The CDR3 is 14 residues long. Between the trimmed V and J ends, which lost 0 bases and 3 bases, there was a span of 8 bases. For the CDR3, the DNA is TGTGCCAGCTCACCACCATCCAGGGACTATGGCTACACCTTC. Its translation is CASSPPSRDYGYTF.

This chain's CDR3 is CASSSSGDTQYF. DNA for the CDR3: TGTGCCAGCAGTTCTAGCGGAGATACGCAGTATTTT. This chain links TRBV5-6 with TRBJ2-3, with 7 bases matching TRBD2. Trimming took 5 bases from V and 5 from J; bases not matched to a gene: 2. The CDR3 is 12 amino acids. From germline, CDR1 is SGHDT and CDR2 YYEEEE.